This T cell receptor beta chain was recovered during a study of cytomegalovirus exposure and HLA in healthy donors. Study-level results: The study designated some 180 TCR beta chains cytomegalovirus-associated. The finding came from a later analysis; first-cohort TCR clusters tended to co-occur in the 130 or so validation repertoires. A few chains tied to CMV proved CMV antigen-specific in vitro. Reported performance of the classifier showed diagnosis of cytomegalovirus status with high specificity and sensitivity.

Clones were read by immunoSEQ multiplex PCR, and TCRdb kept only the in-frame ones, dropping some. Seen here are some 110,000 clones, about 86% observed once, and the top ten hold roughly 4%. There are 15 residues in the CDR3. Germline CDR1 SGHDT, CDR2 YYEEEE. Trimming took 2 bases from V and 0 from J, leaving 11 bases between them. Concerning this clone itself: Its target is not known.

The TCR sequence derives from a woman younger than 30 in good health and CMV-seropositive. Material for sequencing was PBMCs. The rearrangement uses TRBV5-6 and TRBJ1-2; D possibly corresponds to TRBD1 (5 bases). In DNA, the CDR3 is TGTGCCAGCAGCTTATCAGGGATTCCTAACTATGGCTACACCTTC. This encodes CASSLSGIPNYGYTF.